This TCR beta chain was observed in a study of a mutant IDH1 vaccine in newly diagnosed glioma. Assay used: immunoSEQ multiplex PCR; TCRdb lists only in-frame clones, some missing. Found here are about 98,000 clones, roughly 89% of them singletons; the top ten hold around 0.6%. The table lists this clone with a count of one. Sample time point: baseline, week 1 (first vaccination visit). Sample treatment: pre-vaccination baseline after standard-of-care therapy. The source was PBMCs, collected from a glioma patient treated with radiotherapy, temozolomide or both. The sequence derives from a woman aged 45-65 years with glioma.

CDR3 in DNA: TGCGCCAGCAGCCCTGGCCCGGGACACAAACAAGAGACCCAGTACTTC. Translated, it gives CASSPGPGHKQETQYF. The chain uses TRBV5-1 and TRBJ2-5; weak D call: TRBD1 (6 bases). CDR3 length equals 16 residues. Germline V CDR1 and CDR2: SGHRS, YFSETQ. Trimming pared 4 bases from V and 2 bases from J, leaving 18 bases between.